One sample yielded the 29 T cell receptor beta chains listed below, sequenced in a study of molecular identifiers for immune sequencing clone quantification (dated by TCRdb to the late 2010s). The library was obtained by PCR. Instrument on record: NextSeq 500. The public reads were reprocessed in TCRdb via fastp at Q25 and MiXCR, keeping in-frame beta chains. Rows merge per CDR3 protein into single entries with the most common DNA and genes. For this sample the table gives 90,000 to 120,000 distinct CDR3 sequences, of which roughly 38% were detected only once. Clones ranked in the top ten supply around 3.8% of the sample. The sequenced sample consisted of naive CD8+ T cells from blood, with Jurkat cell RNA spiked in. The cell subset or site label here, explained by the study, means: FACS-sorted CD8+CD4-CCR7+CD45RA+ naive T cells. The receptors were gathered from a human donor in good health. Some libraries in this study had Jurkat cell RNA spiked in.

Only a few counts were recorded for this clonotype. V is TRBV4-1 and J is TRBJ2-1; D may be TRBD1 (5 bases). The germline V and J ends were trimmed by 1 base and 3 bases, with 7 bases remaining between them. Germline CDR1 MGHRA, CDR2 YSYEKL. The CDR3 sequence is 14 residues long. The CDR3 sequence: CASSQGQSYNEQFF. CDR3 nucleotide sequence: TGCGCCAGCAGCCAAGGACAGAGCTACAATGAGCAGTTCTTC.

This clonotype came up many times. The chain joins TRBV12-3 or TRBV12-4 to TRBJ1-5; tentative D call: TRBD1 (5 bases). V dropped 3 bases and J dropped 5 bases, with 8 bases sitting between them. This CDR3 has 13 residues. CDR3 amino acids: CASSLRGDQPQHF. The DNA for the CDR3 is TGTGCCAGCAGTTTGAGAGGGGATCAGCCCCAGCATTTT.

This clonotype was recorded many times. This sequence joins TRBV6-5 and TRBJ2-4; D might be TRBD1 (6 bases). CDR1 is MNHEY and CDR2 is SVGAGI in the germline V gene. This CDR3 is 15 amino acids long. Trimming removed 2 bases from V and 4 bases from J, with 12 bases in between. The CDR3 reads CASSYGSGEKNIQYF. DNA for the CDR3: TGTGCCAGCAGTTACGGCTCAGGGGAAAAAAACATTCAGTACTTC.

A word on this clonotype: A read error may explain this, as a much larger clone is one base away. As the CDR3 is not closed by the conserved phenylalanine or tryptophan, this likely results from a read error. V is TRBV6-5 and J is TRBJ2-5, with D possibly being TRBD1 (5 bases). CDR1 MNHEY and CDR2 SVGAGI come from the germline V gene. Trimming left V 7 bases short and J 2 bases short, with 17 bases between. The CDR3 consists of 15 residues. CDR3 protein: CASKPPDRPQETQYL. CDR3 bases: TGTGCCAGCAAACCACCAGACAGACCTCAAGAGACCCAGTACCTC.

This clonotype has more than one count but fewer than ten. V usage is TRBV7-9 and J usage is TRBJ2-2, with 7 bases lining up with TRBD2. Trimming at V came to 5 bases and at J to 8 bases, leaving 2 bases not matched to a gene. Germline V gives CDR1 SEHNR, CDR2 FQNEAQ (reference sequence). This CDR3 is 12 amino acids long. CDR3 region: CASSRGSGELFF. The CDR3 DNA reads as TGTGCCAGCAGCCGCGGGAGTGGGGAGCTGTTTTTT.

Note on this clonotype: This may stem from a read error, because a much larger clone lies one nucleotide away. This chain links TRBV4-2 with TRBJ2-1; perhaps TRBD2 as D (5 bases). This CDR3 has 12 residues. The germline V gene has CDR1 LGHNA and CDR2 YNFKEQ. V lost 11 bases and J 8 bases, leaving 16 bases between the germline ends. The CDR3 spells CARAQRVDEQFF. In DNA, the CDR3 is TGTGCCCGCGCCCAGAGGGTCGATGAGCAGTTCTTC.

As regards this clonotype: It may be a read error: a sequence one base away is much more abundant. The gene calls are TRBV10-3 and TRBJ2-5; 8 nucleotides agree with TRBD2. From germline, CDR1 is ENHRY and CDR2 SYGVKD. There are 14 residues in the CDR3. The V gene end was trimmed by 8 bases and the J gene end by 5 bases; junction bases not matched to a gene: 10. Here the CDR3 DNA reads TGTGCCATCTTATCGGGAGGGCGCGTTGAGACCCAGTACTTC. Translating it yields CAILSGGRVETQYF.

This clonotype was counted a few times. The rearrangement links TRBV25-1 to TRBJ2-1, with 13 bases identical to TRBD2. The CDR3 covers 17 residues. V gave up 7 bases and J gave up 0 bases; unmatched junction bases: 6. Germline CDR1 reads MGHDK; CDR2 reads SYGVNS. The CDR3 DNA is TGTGCCAGCAAGTTTACTAGCGGGGGGGGCTCCTACAATGAGCAGTTCTTC. Its translation: CASKFTSGGGSYNEQFF.

This clonotype appeared many times. This chain joins TRBV4-3 and TRBJ2-7; D is uncertain. V lost 0 bases and J 4 bases, leaving 13 bases between the germline ends. The germline V gene has CDR1 LGHNA and CDR2 YSLEER. The CDR3 runs 15 residues. The CDR3 coding sequence is TGCGCCAGCAGCCAAGATACTGGTCCGTTTTACGAGCAGTACTTC. Its translation is CASSQDTGPFYEQYF.

This rearrangement joins TRBV6-5 to TRBJ2-7, with a tentative D call TRBD1 (5 bases). The V gene's germline CDR1 is MNHEY and CDR2 SVGAGI. Trimming stripped 2 bases from V and 2 bases from J, with 7 bases between. The CDR3 runs to 13 residues. CDR3: CASSYAGTYEQYF. The CDR3 bases are TGTGCCAGCAGTTACGCAGGGACCTACGAGCAGTACTTC.

The rearrangement uses TRBV5-3 and TRBJ2-7; D might be TRBD2 (5 bases). TRBV5-3 is identified as an open reading frame with a role that is uncertain. The CDR3 extends over 13 amino acids. With 8 bases removed from V and 2 bases from J, the gap between germline ends came to 14 bases. The CDR3 protein is CASSPGITYEQYF. CDR3 nucleotide sequence: TGTGCCAGCAGCCCGGGGATAACCTACGAGCAGTACTTC.

There are a few counts of this clonotype. This rearrangement joins TRBV11-2 to TRBJ2-5; D not certain. The CDR3 runs 12 residues. Trimming removed 5 bases at V and 0 bases at J, with 4 bases between. In germline, CDR1 is SGHAT, CDR2 FQNNGV. The CDR3 is CASSGYQETQYF. CDR3 coding DNA: TGTGCCAGCAGCGGGTACCAAGAGACCCAGTACTTC.

About this clonotype itself: A much larger clone differs from this one at a single base, so this may be a read error. The chain carries TRBV12-3 or TRBV12-4 and TRBJ2-7; maybe TRBD2 (5 bases). The CDR3 has 15 amino acids. V gave up 2 bases and J gave up 4 bases, with 15 bases separating them. CDR3 residues: CASSLITGIEYEQYF. The CDR3, as DNA: TGTGCCAGCAGTTTAATAACCGGGATCGAGTACGAGCAGTACTTC.

As to this clonotype: Germline and junction disagree at one end, which may indicate a read error. The CDR3 coding sequence is TGCACCAGCAGCCCTTGGCTAGTGACGGACACTGAAGCTTTCTTT. Its protein is CTSSPWLVTDTEAFF. The V call is TRBV4-3, the J call TRBJ1-1; unclear D gene. The germline CDR1 and CDR2 sequences are LGHNA and YSLEER. There are 15 residues in the CDR3.

This clonotype was seen a few times. The J gene is TRBJ1-2, the V gene TRBV3-1; D remains ambiguous. CDR1 and CDR2 from the germline V gene are LGHDT and YNNKEL (reference sequence). The CDR3 runs 13 residues. Trimming left V 6 bases short and J 4 bases short, with 12 bases between. CDR3 sequence reads: CASSRARSYGYTF. CDR3 nucleotides: TGTGCCAGCAGTCGAGCCAGATCCTATGGCTACACCTTC.

This clonotype was seen only a few times. The chain is built from TRBV10-1 and TRBJ2-2; 7 bases map to TRBD1. J gave up 0 bases and V 6 bases, and 1 base lay outside the gene matches. Per the germline V gene, CDR1 is WNHNN and CDR2 is SYGVQD (reference sequence). The CDR3 length is 14 residues. The chain's CDR3 is CASRGTANTGELFF. CDR3 bases: TGCGCCAGCAGGGGGACAGCGAACACCGGGGAGCTGTTTTTT.

With regard to this clonotype: Possible read error: a much larger clone is one base away. The rearrangement links TRBV20-1 to TRBJ2-7, with 7 nucleotides matching TRBD1. The CDR3 runs to 14 residues. Germline V gene lookup returns CDR1 DFQATT and CDR2 SNEGSKA (reference sequence). The CDR3 nucleotides read TGCAGTGCTAACGGACAGGTCAGGTCCTACGAGCTGTACTTC. Translating it yields CSANGQVRSYELYF.

This clonotype was detected many times. This chain joins TRBV7-6 and TRBJ2-1; D is ambiguous. The V gene lost 4 bases and the J gene lost 6 bases, with 16 bases spanning the gap. Germline CDR1 is SGHVS and CDR2 is FNYEAQ. The CDR3 extends over 15 amino acids. The CDR3 nucleotides read TGTGCCAGCAGCTCGTCCCCTGGCGGTGGCAATGAGCAGTTCTTC. Its translation is CASSSSPGGGNEQFF.

This clonotype was observed at least ten times. The chain is built from TRBV2 and TRBJ1-5; D is unresolved. Germline CDR1 reads SNHLY; CDR2 reads FYNNEI. V dropped 2 bases and J dropped 0 bases, with 2 bases sitting between them. The CDR3 runs 13 residues. This CDR3 reads CASSETSNQPQHF. CDR3 DNA: TGTGCCAGCAGTGAAACTAGCAATCAGCCCCAGCATTTT.

The chain links TRBV7-9 to TRBJ2-7, with TRBD2 as a possible D gene (5 bases). The CDR3 loop spans 16 amino acids. The germline V gene encodes CDR1 SEHNR and CDR2 FQNEAQ (reference sequence). Deletions cut 0 bases from V and 3 bases from J, with 15 bases between. The CDR3 DNA is TGTGCCAGCAGCTTAGCCGGGATAGGACCGCACTACGAGCAGTACTTC. This encodes CASSLAGIGPHYEQYF.

This clonotype was recorded a few times. The chain uses TRBV12-3 or TRBV12-4 and TRBJ2-1, with unresolved D. This CDR3 contains 14 residues. V shed 0 bases and J shed 0 bases, with 3 bases lying between them. The CDR3 loop reads CASSLAASYNEQFF. CDR3 in DNA: TGTGCCAGCAGTTTAGCTGCCTCCTACAATGAGCAGTTCTTC.

This clonotype was counted only a few times. The CDR3 nucleotides are TGTGCCAGCAGGGGTCCCGGGACAGGGACCGGGGAGCTGTTTTTT. Its translation is CASRGPGTGTGELFF. The chain joins TRBV2 to TRBJ2-2; 9 bases are a match to TRBD1. Germline trimming cut 6 bases from V and 5 bases from J; bases unmatched to any gene: 7. The CDR3 is made up of 15 amino acids. Looked up from germline, CDR1 is SNHLY and CDR2 is FYNNEI.

The chain combines TRBV20-1 with TRBJ2-3, with D tentatively TRBD2 (5 bases). The germline V gene encodes CDR1 DFQATT and CDR2 SNEGSKA (reference sequence). Between the trimmed V and J ends, which lost 3 bases and 0 bases, there was a span of 19 bases. This CDR3 is 17 amino acids long. The CDR3 DNA is TGCAGTGCTAGTCTGGACCCGCGGGCCGCTAGCACAGATACGCAGTATTTT. This gives the protein CSASLDPRAASTDTQYF.

The table lists this clonotype with a count of one. The chain combines TRBV20-1 with TRBJ2-1; TRBD1 or TRBD2 may be the D gene (5 bases each). The CDR3 totals 14 residues. Germline assignment: CDR1 DFQATT and CDR2 SNEGSKA (reference sequence). The V end lost 5 bases, the J end lost 0 bases, and 11 bases lay between the germline ends. DNA for the CDR3: TGCAGTGCTCGGGACGGTAGCTCCTACAATGAGCAGTTCTTC. This codes for CSARDGSSYNEQFF.

Notes on this clonotype: The germline gene is not matched at one end of the junction; a read error may be the cause. This chain's CDR3 is CASGSGLLRDF. The CDR3 nucleotides are TGTGCCAGCGGTTCGGGACTATTAAGGGACTTC. V gene TRBV12-3 or TRBV12-4 combines with J gene TRBJ2-7, with TRBD2 matching 7 bases. CDR3 size: 11 residues.

The V and J genes are TRBV18 and TRBJ1-5; 7 bases are a match to TRBD1. CDR1 KGHSH and CDR2 LQKENI come from the germline V gene. J gave up 6 bases and V 4 bases, and 6 bases lay outside the gene matches. This CDR3 has 14 residues. CDR3 nucleotides: TGTGCCAGCTCACGCGGACAGGAGCTTCAGCCCCAGCATTTT. Encoded protein: CASSRGQELQPQHF.

This clonotype was picked up a small number of times. V gene TRBV4-3 combines with J gene TRBJ2-7; D may match TRBD1 or TRBD2 (5 bases each). Trimming shortened V by 0 bases and J by 2 bases, and 14 bases separated the two germline ends. The CDR3 contains 16 residues. The germline V gene has CDR1 LGHNA and CDR2 YSLEER. CDR3 DNA: TGCGCCAGCAGCCAAGACATCACGGGACGGGCCTACGAGCAGTACTTC. It is translated as CASSQDITGRAYEQYF.

This clonotype was detected only once. A much larger clone differs by one base, so this may be a read error. The gene calls are TRBV28 and TRBJ1-5, with D hard to call. This CDR3 contains 15 residues. Germline V gene sequence: CDR1 MDHEN, CDR2 SYDVKM. V lost 1 base to trimming and J lost 2 bases, with 9 bases between them. In DNA, the CDR3 is TGTGCCAGCAGTTTATTAGGGTACCGCAATCAGCCCCAGCATTTT. Its translation is CASSLLGYRNQPQHF.

V gene TRBV11-2 combines with J gene TRBJ2-1; possible D gene TRBD2, 6 bases. V lost 3 bases and J 6 bases, leaving 12 bases between the germline ends. The CDR3 runs to 14 residues. Germline V gene lookup returns CDR1 SGHAT and CDR2 FQNNGV. The CDR3 loop reads CASSFVAELNEQFF. The CDR3 bases are TGTGCCAGCAGCTTCGTAGCGGAACTCAATGAGCAGTTCTTC.